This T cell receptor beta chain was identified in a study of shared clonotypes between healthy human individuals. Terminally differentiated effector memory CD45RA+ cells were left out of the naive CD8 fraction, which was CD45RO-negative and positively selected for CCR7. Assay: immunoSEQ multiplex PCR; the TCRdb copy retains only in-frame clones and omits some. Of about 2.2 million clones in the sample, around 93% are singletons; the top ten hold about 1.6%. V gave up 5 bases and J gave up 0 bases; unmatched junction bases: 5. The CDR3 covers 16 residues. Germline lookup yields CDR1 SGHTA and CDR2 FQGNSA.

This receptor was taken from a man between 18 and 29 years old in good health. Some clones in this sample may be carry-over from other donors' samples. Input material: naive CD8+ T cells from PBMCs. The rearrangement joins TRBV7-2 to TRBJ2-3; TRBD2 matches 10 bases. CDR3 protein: CASSQGLAPSTDTQYF. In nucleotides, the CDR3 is TGTGCCAGCAGCCAGGGACTAGCGCCTAGCACAGATACGCAGTATTTT. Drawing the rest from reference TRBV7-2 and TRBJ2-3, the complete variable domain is GAGVSQSPSNKVTEKGKDVELRCDPISGHTALYWYRQSLGQGLEFLIYFQGNSAPDKSGLPSDRFSAERTGGSVSTLTIQRTQQEDSAVYLCASSQGLAPSTDTQYFGPGTRLTVL.